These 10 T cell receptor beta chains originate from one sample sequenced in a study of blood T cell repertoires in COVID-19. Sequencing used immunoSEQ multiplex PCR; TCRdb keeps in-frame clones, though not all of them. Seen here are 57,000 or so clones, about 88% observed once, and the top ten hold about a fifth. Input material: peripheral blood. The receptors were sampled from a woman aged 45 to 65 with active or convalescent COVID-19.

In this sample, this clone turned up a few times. The CDR3 coding sequence is TGTGCCTGGAGTCGCCCGGGACAGGGCTACGAGCAGTACTTC. Translation: CAWSRPGQGYEQYF. The chain employs TRBV30 and TRBJ2-7; 9 bases agree with TRBD1. With V trimmed by 2 bases and J by 3 bases, 5 bases remained unmatched. The germline V gene encodes CDR1 GTSNPN and CDR2 SVGIG (reference sequence). The CDR3 runs 14 residues.

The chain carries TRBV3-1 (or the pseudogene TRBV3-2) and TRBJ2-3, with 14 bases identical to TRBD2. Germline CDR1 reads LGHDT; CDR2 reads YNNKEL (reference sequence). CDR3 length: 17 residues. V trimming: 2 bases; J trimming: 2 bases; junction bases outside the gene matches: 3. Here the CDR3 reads CASSQSGLAGDTDTQYF. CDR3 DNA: TGTGCCAGCAGCCAATCGGGACTAGCGGGGGACACAGATACGCAGTATTTT.

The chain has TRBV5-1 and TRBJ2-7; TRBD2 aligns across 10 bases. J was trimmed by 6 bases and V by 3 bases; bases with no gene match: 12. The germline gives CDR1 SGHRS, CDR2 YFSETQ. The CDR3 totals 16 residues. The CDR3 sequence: CASSSTGTAGGPEQYF. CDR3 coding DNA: TGCGCCAGCAGCTCCACAGGTACAGCGGGAGGGCCCGAGCAGTACTTC.

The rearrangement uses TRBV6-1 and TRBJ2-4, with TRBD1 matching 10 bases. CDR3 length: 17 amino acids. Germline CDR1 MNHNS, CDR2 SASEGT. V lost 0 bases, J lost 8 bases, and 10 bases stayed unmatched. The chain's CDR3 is CASSEAWTGGPEDIQYF. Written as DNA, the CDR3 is TGTGCCAGCAGTGAAGCATGGACAGGGGGGCCGGAGGACATTCAGTACTTC.

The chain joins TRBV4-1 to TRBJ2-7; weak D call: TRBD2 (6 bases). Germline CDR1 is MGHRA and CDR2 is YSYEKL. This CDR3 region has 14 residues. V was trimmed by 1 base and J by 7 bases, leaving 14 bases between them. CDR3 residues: CASSQVEIAVEQYF. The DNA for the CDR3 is TGCGCCAGCAGCCAAGTAGAGATAGCGGTTGAGCAGTACTTC.

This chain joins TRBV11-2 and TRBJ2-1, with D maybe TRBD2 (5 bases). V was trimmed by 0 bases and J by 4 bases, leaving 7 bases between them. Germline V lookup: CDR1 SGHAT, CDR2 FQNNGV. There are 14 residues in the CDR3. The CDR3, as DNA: TGTGCCAGCAGCTTAGATCGGGGATACAATGAGCAGTTCTTC. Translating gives CASSLDRGYNEQFF.

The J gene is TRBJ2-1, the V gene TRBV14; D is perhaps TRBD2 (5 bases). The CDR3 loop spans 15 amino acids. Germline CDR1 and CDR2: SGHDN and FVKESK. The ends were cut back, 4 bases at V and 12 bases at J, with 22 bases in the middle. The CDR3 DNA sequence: TGTGCCAGCAGCCCCCAGACCGGGTCCACGGGATGGCAGTTCTTC. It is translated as CASSPQTGSTGWQFF.

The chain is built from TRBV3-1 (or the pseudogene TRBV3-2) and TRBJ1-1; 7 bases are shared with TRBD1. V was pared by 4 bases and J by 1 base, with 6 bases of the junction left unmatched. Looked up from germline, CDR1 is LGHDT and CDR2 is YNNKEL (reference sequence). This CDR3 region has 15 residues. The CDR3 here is CASSPRQGGNTEAFF. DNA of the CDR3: TGTGCCAGCAGCCCGAGACAGGGAGGGAACACTGAAGCTTTCTTT.

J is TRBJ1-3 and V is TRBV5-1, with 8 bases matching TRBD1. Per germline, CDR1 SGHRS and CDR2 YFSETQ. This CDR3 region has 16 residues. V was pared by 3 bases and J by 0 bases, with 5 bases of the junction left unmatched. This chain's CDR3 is CASSSAGTGSGNTIYF. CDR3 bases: TGCGCCAGCAGCTCTGCCGGGACAGGCTCTGGAAACACCATATATTTT.

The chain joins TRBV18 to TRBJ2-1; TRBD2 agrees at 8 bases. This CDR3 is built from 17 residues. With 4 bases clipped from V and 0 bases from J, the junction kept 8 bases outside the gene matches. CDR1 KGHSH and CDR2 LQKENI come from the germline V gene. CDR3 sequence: CASSLRTSGSSYNEQFF. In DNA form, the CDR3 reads TGTGCCAGCTCACTCAGAACCAGCGGGAGCTCCTACAATGAGCAGTTCTTC.